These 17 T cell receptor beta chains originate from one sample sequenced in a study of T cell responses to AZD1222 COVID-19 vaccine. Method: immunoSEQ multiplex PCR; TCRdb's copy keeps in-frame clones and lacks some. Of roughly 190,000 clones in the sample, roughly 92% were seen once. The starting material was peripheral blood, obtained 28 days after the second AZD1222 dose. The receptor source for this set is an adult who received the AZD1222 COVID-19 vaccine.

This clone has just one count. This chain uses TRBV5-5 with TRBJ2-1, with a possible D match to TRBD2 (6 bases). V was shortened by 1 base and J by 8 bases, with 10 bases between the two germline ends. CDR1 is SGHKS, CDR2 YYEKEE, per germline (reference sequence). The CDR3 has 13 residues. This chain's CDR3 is CASSLTSGDEQFF. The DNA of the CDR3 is TGTGCCAGCAGCTTGACGTCGGGGGATGAGCAGTTCTTC.

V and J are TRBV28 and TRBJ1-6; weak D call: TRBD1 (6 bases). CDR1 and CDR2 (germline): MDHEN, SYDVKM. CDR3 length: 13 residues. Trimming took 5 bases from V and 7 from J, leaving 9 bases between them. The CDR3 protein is CASSGQRNSPLHF. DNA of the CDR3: TGTGCCAGCAGTGGACAGCGGAATTCACCCCTCCACTTT.

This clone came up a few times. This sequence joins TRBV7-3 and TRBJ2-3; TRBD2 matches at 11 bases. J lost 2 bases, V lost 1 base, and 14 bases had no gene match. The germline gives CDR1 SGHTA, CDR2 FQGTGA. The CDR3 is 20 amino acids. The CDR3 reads CASSLKTGLAVHSDTDTQYF. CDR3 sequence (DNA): TGTGCCAGCAGCTTAAAGACGGGACTAGCGGTACACTCCGACACAGATACGCAGTATTTT. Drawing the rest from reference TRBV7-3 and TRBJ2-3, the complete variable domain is GAGVSQTPSNKVTEKGKYVELRCDPISGHTALYWYRQSLGQGPEFLIYFQGTGAADDSGLPNDRFFAVRPEGSVSTLKIQRTERGDSAVYLCASSLKTGLAVHSDTDTQYFGPGTRLTVL.

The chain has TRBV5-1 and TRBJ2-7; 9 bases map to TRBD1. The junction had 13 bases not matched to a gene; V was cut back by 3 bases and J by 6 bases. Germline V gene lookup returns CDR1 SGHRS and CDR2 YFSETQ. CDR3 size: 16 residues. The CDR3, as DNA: TGCGCCAGCAGCTACACCCTTGTCGGACAGGGGACCGAGCAGTACTTC. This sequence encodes CASSYTLVGQGTEQYF.

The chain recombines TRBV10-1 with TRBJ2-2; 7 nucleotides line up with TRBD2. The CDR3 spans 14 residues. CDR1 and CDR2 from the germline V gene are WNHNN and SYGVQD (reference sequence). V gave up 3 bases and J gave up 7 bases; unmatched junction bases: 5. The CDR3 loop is CASSELLASGELFF. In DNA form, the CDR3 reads TGCGCCAGCAGTGAACTACTAGCGAGCGGGGAGCTGTTTTTT.

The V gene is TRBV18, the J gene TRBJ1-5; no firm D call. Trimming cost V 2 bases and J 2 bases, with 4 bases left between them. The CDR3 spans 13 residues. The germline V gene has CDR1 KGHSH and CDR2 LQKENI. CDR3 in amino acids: CASSPGGNQPQHF. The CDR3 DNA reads TGTGCCAGCTCACCAGGGGGCAATCAGCCCCAGCATTTT.

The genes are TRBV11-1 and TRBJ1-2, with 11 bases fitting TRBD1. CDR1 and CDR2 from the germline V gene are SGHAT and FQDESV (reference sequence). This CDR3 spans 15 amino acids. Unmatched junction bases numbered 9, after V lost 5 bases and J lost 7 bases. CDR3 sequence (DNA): TGTGCCAGCAGCCCCTCCCGGACAGGGGGCTCTGGCTACACCTTC. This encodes CASSPSRTGGSGYTF.

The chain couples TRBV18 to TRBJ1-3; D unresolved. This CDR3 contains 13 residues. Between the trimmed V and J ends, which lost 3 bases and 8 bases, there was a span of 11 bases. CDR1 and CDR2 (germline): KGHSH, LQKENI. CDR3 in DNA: TGTGCCAGCTCACCCGGGAGGGCGGACACCATATATTTT. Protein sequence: CASSPGRADTIYF.

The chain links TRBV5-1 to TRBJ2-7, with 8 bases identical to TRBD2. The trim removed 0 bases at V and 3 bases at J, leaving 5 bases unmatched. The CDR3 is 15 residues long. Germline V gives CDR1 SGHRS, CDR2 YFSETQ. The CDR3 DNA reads TGCGCCAGCAGCTTGGAGGCTAGCGGGCTCTACGAGCAGTACTTC. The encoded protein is CASSLEASGLYEQYF.

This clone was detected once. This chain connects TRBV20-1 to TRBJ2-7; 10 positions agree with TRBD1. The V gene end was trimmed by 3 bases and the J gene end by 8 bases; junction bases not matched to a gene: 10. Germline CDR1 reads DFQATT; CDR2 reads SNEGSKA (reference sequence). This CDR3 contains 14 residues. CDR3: CSASPGQGVRQQYF. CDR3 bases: TGCAGTGCTAGTCCAGGACAGGGGGTTCGTCAGCAGTACTTC.

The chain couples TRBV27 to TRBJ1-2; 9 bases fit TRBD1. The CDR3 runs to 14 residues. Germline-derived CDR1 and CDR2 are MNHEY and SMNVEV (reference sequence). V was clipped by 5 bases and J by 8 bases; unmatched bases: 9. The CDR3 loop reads CASSGGQGLRGYTF. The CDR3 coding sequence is TGTGCCAGCAGTGGGGGACAGGGACTTCGCGGCTACACCTTC.

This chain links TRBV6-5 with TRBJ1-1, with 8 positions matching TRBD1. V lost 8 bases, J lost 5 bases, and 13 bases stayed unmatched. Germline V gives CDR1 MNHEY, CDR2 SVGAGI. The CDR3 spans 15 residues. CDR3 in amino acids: CASGKRTGWVTEAFF. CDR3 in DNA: TGTGCCAGCGGCAAAAGGACAGGGTGGGTGACTGAAGCTTTCTTT.

CDR3 amino acids: CASGDGQSTDTQYF. The DNA of the CDR3 is TGTGCCAGCGGGGACGGACAAAGCACAGATACGCAGTATTTT. V usage is TRBV28 and J usage is TRBJ2-3; D assignment may be TRBD1 or TRBD2 (5 bases each). The ends were cut back, 8 bases at V and 0 bases at J, with 12 bases in the middle. The V gene's germline CDR1 is MDHEN and CDR2 SYDVKM. CDR3 length: 14 amino acids.

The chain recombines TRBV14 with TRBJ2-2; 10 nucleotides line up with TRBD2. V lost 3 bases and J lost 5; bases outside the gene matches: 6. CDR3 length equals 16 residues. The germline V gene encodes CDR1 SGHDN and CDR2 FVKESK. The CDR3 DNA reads TGTGCCAGCAGCCAGCGAGGGACTAGCGTTACCGGGGAGCTGTTTTTT. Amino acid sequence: CASSQRGTSVTGELFF. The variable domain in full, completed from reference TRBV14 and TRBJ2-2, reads EAGVTQFPSHSVIEKGQTVTLRCDPISGHDNLYWYRRVMGKEIKFLLHFVKESKQDESGMPNNRFLAERTGGTYSTLKVQPAELEDSGVYFCASSQRGTSVTGELFFGEGSRLTVL.

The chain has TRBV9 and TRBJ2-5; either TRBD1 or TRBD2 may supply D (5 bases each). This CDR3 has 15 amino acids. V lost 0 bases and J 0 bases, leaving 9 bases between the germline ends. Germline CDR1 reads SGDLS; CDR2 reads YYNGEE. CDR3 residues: CASSVGDGNQETQYF. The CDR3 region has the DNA TGTGCCAGCAGCGTAGGGGACGGGAACCAAGAGACCCAGTACTTC. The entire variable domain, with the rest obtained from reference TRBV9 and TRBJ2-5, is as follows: DSGVTQTPKHLITATGQRVTLRCSPRSGDLSVYWYQQSLDQGLQFLIQYYNGEERAKGNILERFSAQQFPDLHSELNLSSLELGDSALYFCASSVGDGNQETQYFGPGTRLLVL.

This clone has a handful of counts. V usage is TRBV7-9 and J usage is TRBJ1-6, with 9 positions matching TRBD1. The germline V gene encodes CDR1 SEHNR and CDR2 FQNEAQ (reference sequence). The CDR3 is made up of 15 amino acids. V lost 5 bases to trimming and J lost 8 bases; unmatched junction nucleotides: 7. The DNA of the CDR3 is TGTGCCAGCAGCCCCTCGGGGACAGGGCATTCACCCCTCCACTTT. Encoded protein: CASSPSGTGHSPLHF.

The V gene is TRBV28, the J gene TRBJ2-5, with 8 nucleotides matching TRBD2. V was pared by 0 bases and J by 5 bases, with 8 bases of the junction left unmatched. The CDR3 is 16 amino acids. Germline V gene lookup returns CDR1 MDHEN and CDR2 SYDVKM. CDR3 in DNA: TGTGCCAGCAGTTTATGGCCAGCGGGAGCCGAGGAGACCCAGTACTTC. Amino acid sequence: CASSLWPAGAEETQYF.